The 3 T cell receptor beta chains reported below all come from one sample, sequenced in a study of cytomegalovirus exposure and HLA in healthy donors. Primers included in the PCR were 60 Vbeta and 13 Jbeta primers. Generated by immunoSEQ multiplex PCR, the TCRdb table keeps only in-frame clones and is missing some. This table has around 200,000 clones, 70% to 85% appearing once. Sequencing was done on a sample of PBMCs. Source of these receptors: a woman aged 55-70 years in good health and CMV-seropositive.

CDR3 loop: CASSPQTSFGEQYF. The DNA of the CDR3 is TGTGCCAGCAGCCCCCAAACTAGTTTTGGCGAGCAGTACTTC. V usage is TRBV9 and J usage is TRBJ2-7, with D maybe TRBD2 (5 bases). From germline, CDR1 is SGDLS and CDR2 YYNGEE. The V and J ends lost 4 bases and 6 bases respectively, with 17 bases between them. CDR3 length: 14 residues.

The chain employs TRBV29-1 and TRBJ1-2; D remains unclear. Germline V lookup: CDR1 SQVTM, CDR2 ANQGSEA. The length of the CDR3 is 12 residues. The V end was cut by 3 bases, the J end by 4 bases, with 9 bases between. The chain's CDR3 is CSVDEFGYGYTF. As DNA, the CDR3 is TGCAGCGTTGATGAGTTTGGCTATGGCTACACCTTC.

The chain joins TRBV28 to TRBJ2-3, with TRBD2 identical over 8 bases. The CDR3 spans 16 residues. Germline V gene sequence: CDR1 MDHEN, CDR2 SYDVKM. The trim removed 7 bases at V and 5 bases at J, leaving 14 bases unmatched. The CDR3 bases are TGTGCCAGCAACGGTGGGGGAAGCGGGAGTATAGATACGCAGTATTTT. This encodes CASNGGGSGSIDTQYF.